The entry that follows covers one T cell receptor beta chain sequence. This sample was included in a study of CD8 T cells in Susac syndrome. Per the germline V gene, CDR1 is MGHRA and CDR2 is YSYEKL. This CDR3 contains 15 residues. V lost 0 bases, J lost 4 bases, and 3 bases stayed unmatched. Reverse transcription of roughly 0.45 to 1 ug RNA used random hexamers. TCRdb reanalysed the immunoSEQ multiplex PCR reads using MiXCR and keeps one entry per CDR3 protein. The sample records 130,000 or so distinct CDR3 sequences, 85% to 95% being singletons. J is TRBJ1-2 and V is TRBV4-1; 9 nucleotides match TRBD1. The sequence came from a human donor with multiple sclerosis. Sequencing input: CD4+ T cells from PBMCs. CDR3 in amino acids: CASSQETGGGYGYTF. Written as DNA, the CDR3 is TGCGCCAGCAGCCAAGAGACAGGGGGAGGCTATGGCTACACCTTC.